This entry concerns a single TCR beta chain. Its cognate antigen has yet to be identified. No much larger clone exists at a distance of one base, and base qualities are not known. Receptor amplification or capture employed the immunoSEQ multiplex PCR assay. For the multiplex PCR, a mixture combining 60 forward primers for TCR Vbeta segments and 13 reverse primers for TCR Jbeta segments was used. A multiplex PCR assay on genomic DNA amplified the CDR3 region of rearranged TCR beta genes. The Illumina HiSeq System was used to sequence the amplified TCR beta libraries as 87-base-pair reads. For the original study's pipeline: A later analysis counted about 80 million unique TCR beta chains across the roughly 700 repertoires, and about 10 million of these chains were shared by at least two donors. To remove PCR and sequencing errors, raw reads were error-corrected and collapsed into unique sequences using a nearest-neighbor algorithm that merged closely related sequences. To assign V, D and J gene segments, CDR3 sequences were aligned to IMGT reference sequences. For a sequence to be retained, a match of at least six nucleotides was required to both a V gene segment and a J gene segment. A rearrangement was called productive if the CDR3 had no stop codons and remained in frame with V and J, and every other rearrangement was called non-productive. CDR3 was defined by IMGT convention, running from the second conserved V-encoded cysteine to the conserved J-encoded phenylalanine. Sequences without an unambiguous match to a single V gene segment were excluded from the earlier analysis of almost 600 of the donors. An earlier analysis of 587 of the donors classified V segments as functional when productive rearrangements were above 56.7% and as segregating when the standard deviation between donors was above 5%. A statistical classification framework was built for diagnosing cytomegalovirus status from the catalog of TCR beta chain sequences. In a later analysis, V and J genes were assigned by comparing TCR nucleotide sequences against IMGT/GENE-DB human TR gene sequences. In a later analysis, CDR3 sequences and most-parsimonious VDJ recombination scenarios were assigned using the TCRdist pipeline. A later analysis defined each TCR beta chain by its CDR3 amino acid sequence plus V-gene family, and excluded reads lacking a unique V-gene family. A later analysis removed 600 or so highly shared, low-generation-probability nucleotide sequences to deal with suspected cross-contamination and a sequencing artifact. A later analysis calculated a clonal expansion index for each public chain from normalized within-repertoire ranks of inferred template counts. A later analysis computed generation probabilities with a VDJ recombination model fitted to out-of-frame rearrangements, and checked the results against IGoR. Hypergeometric tests were used in a later analysis to score TCR-TCR, TCR-HLA and TCR-CMV co-occurrence, with a repertoire-size bias correction applied to the TCR pairs. False discovery rates were estimated in a later analysis by permuting HLA or CMV assignments 20 times. A later analysis grouped co-occurring TCRs with DBSCAN, adding TCRdist sequence similarity when clustering within HLA-allele-positive subsets. Co-occurrence clustering excluded repertoires with fewer than 30,000 or more than 120,000 public chains, plus five with anomalous nucleotide sharing. This immuneACCESS table, as held by TCRdb, lists in-frame sequences with V and J called but not all clones. Of the missing ones, under half trace to an unresolved V gene in checked studies; the others have no known cause. For V, J and clone size, that table is used; D and trimming come from the DNA. This sample holds 76,000 or so clones; around three quarters were observed only once. The top ten hold 2% to 3% of the sample.

From its cysteine to its phenylalanine, the CDR3 spans 14 amino acids. The CDR3 DNA has 42 bases and is translated from base 1. At the junction V is shortened by 11 bases and J by 7 bases, with 23 bases in between. The germline V gene (reference sequence) gives CDR1 as MNHEY and CDR2 as SMNVEV. The data belong to a study of cytomegalovirus exposure and HLA in healthy donors (TCRdb year 2017). At the level of the whole study: An earlier analysis of about 530 of the donors reported 276 Gb of sequence data and 95 million to 130 million unique TCR beta sequences obtained from 180 million or so T cells. About 300 gigabases of sequencing data and 70 million to 100 million unique TCR sequences were included in an early release covering around 600 HLA-typed donors. Among the roughly 410 genotyped donors, 75% to 90% belonged to the genetic ancestry cluster associated with self-reported Caucasian donors. The study aimed to test whether signatures of past pathogen exposure could be identified by cataloging public T cell receptors. Using immunosequencing, the study profiled T cell repertoires from about 650 subjects and related those repertoires to cytomegalovirus serostatus. Along with the approximately 620-subject first cohort, a separate validation cohort of more than 90 different subjects was used. To predict cytomegalovirus infection status, the study combined high-throughput TCR immunosequencing, statistical association of individual TCRs with disease status, and machine learning. A later analysis re-analyzed previously published TCR beta repertoires from roughly 630 donors and added high-resolution HLA genotyping to study TCR occurrence patterns. The later analysis used no new phenotypic data to find candidate immune exposures, relying instead on TCR beta sequences and their occurrence across donors. An earlier analysis of 587 of the donors used high-throughput TCR beta sequencing to judge whether each TCR beta V gene segment behaved as functional or pseudogenic. Donor age, sex, ethnicity and CMV serostatus were compiled alongside the repertoire data. In a later genetic analysis, genome-wide SNP genotypes for about three fifths of the roughly 670 donors were used, and that subset was treated as a discovery cohort. All discovery cohort repertoires had been generated on a single sequencing platform. Both class I and class II loci were covered by HLA typing, at four-digit resolution. The number of donors typed differed by locus, with 629-630 for A, B, C, DRB1 and DQB1, more than 500 for DQA1, 606 for DPA1, and over 400 for DPB1. Because of strong linkage in the cohort, four or five DR-DQ haplotypes were treated as single units for association and clustering. Across 398 genotyped donors of the cohort, an average of roughly 250,000 unique TCR beta nucleotide sequences per donor were sequenced, and approximately 17% of those sequences were non-productive.

In total, approximately 700 healthy bone marrow donors made up the cohort. At the time of sampling, every cohort member was nominally healthy, though immune exposures that went unrecorded were likely present. The donor was CMV seronegative and was included in the group of a few hundred seronegative cohort members. Every donor gave a peripheral blood sample, and the peripheral blood mononuclear cells from that sample were used for TCR beta sequencing. Genomic DNA was extracted from the blood cell samples with the Qiagen DNeasy Blood Extraction Kit. What the study reported, not specific to this receptor: This cohort had only TCR beta chains sequenced, and the lack of alpha or paired-chain data limited which features could be detected. Sequencing depth was assumed to be roughly uniform across donors in the presence/absence analyses, though that assumption may not hold. A later genetic analysis reported fewer N-insertions in productive TCRs among donors in an Asian-associated ancestry cluster than the roughly 720-donor mean. A cluster of highly shared sequence variants was judged likely to be a technical artifact of the sequencing pipeline. A further reported finding was that TCR beta sequences accurately predicted the HLA-A and HLA-B alleles for most subjects in the first cohort. In a later analysis, TCR association rates were found to vary across HLA loci, with the most associated TCRs seen for DRB1 alleles and the fewest for HLA-C alleles. When HLA alleles, especially DR and DQ, strongly co-occurred, attributing TCR associations to individual alleles was difficult. Several of the top co-occurrence clusters appeared to be linked to parvovirus B19, influenza, CMV and Epstein-Barr virus, according to a later analysis. An earlier analysis of approximately 500 of the donors showed that most TCR beta V segments appeared in productive rearrangements either about 87% or about 30% of the time, which broadly matched IMGT annotations. For the cohort, immune exposure information was limited to CMV serostatus. Because HLA typing was missing for some donors at each locus, association tests included only the typed subset. The study gave a list of some 150 TCR beta chains associated with cytomegalovirus. A later genetic analysis associated a missense DCLRE1C variant with V-gene and J-gene trimming of TCR beta chains, and an independent cohort replicated the association. The authors suggested that the approach could potentially be generalized to other disease states and immunological phenotypes. Across donors, most TCR sequences were observed very rarely, whereas some public TCRs were present in many individuals. The classifier was reported to diagnose cytomegalovirus status with high specificity and sensitivity in both the original cohort and the validation cohort. Correlated functional status among segregating V segments might be attributable to linkage disequilibrium, but an unknown experimental factor could not be ruled out. A later analysis found that HLA-associated TCR beta chains were more clonally expanded and had lower generation probabilities than equally common non-associated chains. According to a later analysis, most CMV-associated TCR beta chains appeared to be HLA-restricted, and the HLA associations seemed to be driven largely by CMV exposure. The earlier analysis of some 540 of the donors excluded over 15 rarely observed V segments, including chromosome 9 orphons, because counts were too low. Some IMGT-functional V segments, including TRBV6-2 and TRBV6-3, could not be told apart with the 87-base-pair reads, so those segments were excluded. Three of the identified cytomegalovirus-associated TCR beta chains were confirmed in vitro to be specific for cytomegalovirus antigens. At a false discovery rate of 0.05, a later analysis linked fewer than 20,000 TCR beta sequences to specific HLA alleles.

Sequencing was done on a sample of PBMCs. The chain was built from TRBV27 and TRBJ1-1; TRBD1 could be the D gene, as 6 bases match. This sequence was found in a man younger than 45 in good health and CMV-seronegative. The CDR3 region has the sequence CASQPGVEHNEAFF. The nucleotide sequence is TGTGCCTCCCAGCCAGGGGTGGAACATAATGAAGCTTTCTTT.